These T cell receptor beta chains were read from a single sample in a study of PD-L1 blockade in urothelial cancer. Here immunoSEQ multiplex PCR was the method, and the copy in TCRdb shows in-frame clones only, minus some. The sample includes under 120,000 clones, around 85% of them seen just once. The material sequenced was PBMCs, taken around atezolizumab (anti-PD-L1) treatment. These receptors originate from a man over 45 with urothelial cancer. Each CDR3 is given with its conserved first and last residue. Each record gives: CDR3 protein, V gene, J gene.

CDR3: CASSLWALAKENEQYF
V: TRBV5-1
J: TRBJ2-7

CDR3: CASGRYEQYF
V: TRBV2
J: TRBJ2-7

CDR3: CAWSVRTIPEAFF
V: TRBV30
J: TRBJ1-1

CDR3: CASSFIQGDGYTF
V: TRBV28
J: TRBJ1-2

CDR3: CAISVSGVDNEQFF
V: TRBV10-3
J: TRBJ2-1

CDR3: CASSGGLAGGGDEQFF
V: TRBV5-1
J: TRBJ2-1

CDR3: CASSLSGQGSNGYTF
V: TRBV28
J: TRBJ1-2

CDR3: CASSLRREGPRNEQFF
V: TRBV5-1
J: TRBJ2-1

CDR3: CASSPQGEAGELFF
V: TRBV7-3
J: TRBJ2-2

CDR3: CASSPGQGLHGYTF
V: TRBV7-3
J: TRBJ1-2

CDR3: CASSPAVETQYF
V: TRBV18
J: TRBJ2-5

CDR3: CASSSGGEGNQPQHF
V: TRBV28
J: TRBJ1-5

CDR3: CASSTVTGELFF
V: TRBV18
J: TRBJ2-2

CDR3: CASSQDPASAYNEQFF
V: TRBV4-1
J: TRBJ2-1

CDR3: CASSLAPTSGIEQYF
V: TRBV11-2
J: TRBJ2-7

CDR3: CASSLRLWGEQPQHF
V: TRBV7-2
J: TRBJ1-5

CDR3: CASTGGGGARTEAFF
V: TRBV6-5
J: TRBJ1-1

CDR3: CASSGKGGLSYNEQFF
V: TRBV6-6
J: TRBJ2-1

CDR3: CAWSTGMNTEAFF
V: TRBV30
J: TRBJ1-1

CDR3: CASSNRGTGGYGYTF
V: TRBV19
J: TRBJ1-2